The 2 T cell receptor beta chains in this list originate from one sample, sequenced in a study of cytomegalovirus exposure and HLA in healthy donors. Assay used: immunoSEQ multiplex PCR; TCRdb lists only in-frame clones, some missing. The sample has about 90,000 clones, 80% to 85% seen once; the top ten hold 9.5% to 13%. Sequenced: PBMCs. Source of these receptors: a woman between 18 and 30 years old in good health and CMV-seropositive.

This chain links TRBV6-1 with TRBJ1-4, with 9 bases aligning to TRBD1. V was clipped by 5 bases and J by 8 bases; unmatched bases: 9. The CDR3 is 15 residues long. Germline lookup yields CDR1 MNHNS and CDR2 SASEGT. The CDR3 loop reads CASSLQGAVGEKLFF. CDR3 DNA: TGTGCCAGCAGTTTACAGGGGGCAGTGGGGGAAAAACTGTTTTTT.

This clone was recorded only once. The chain joins TRBV7-9 to TRBJ2-7; tentatively, D is TRBD1 (5 bases). CDR3 length equals 13 residues. With 1 base removed from V and 9 bases from J, the gap between germline ends came to 13 bases. Per germline, CDR1 SEHNR and CDR2 FQNEAQ (reference sequence). CDR3 residues: CASSLEGRVGQYF. CDR3 in DNA: TGTGCCAGCAGCTTAGAGGGCAGGGTAGGGCAGTACTTC.